One sample yielded the 14 T cell receptor beta chains listed below, sequenced in a study of blood T cell repertoires in COVID-19. Libraries were prepared by immunoSEQ multiplex PCR; TCRdb keeps only in-frame clonotypes and omits some of them. The sample records 280,000 or so clones, about 85% being singletons. Source material: PBMCs or T cells enriched from blood (not recorded which). Receptors originate from a woman aged 45-65 years who had recovered from COVID-19.

The gene calls are TRBV19 and TRBJ1-2; 7 bases match TRBD1. The CDR3 contains 15 residues. V shed 1 base and J 4 bases; nucleotides not matched to a gene: 6. Germline V gene data show CDR1 as LNHDA and CDR2 as SQIVND (reference sequence). The CDR3: CASSIVTRDSYGYTF. The DNA for the CDR3 is TGTGCCAGTAGTATAGTAACTAGGGACAGCTATGGCTACACCTTC.

V gene TRBV30 combines with J gene TRBJ1-6; maybe TRBD1 (6 bases). V dropped 4 bases and J dropped 2 bases, with 15 bases sitting between them. The CDR3 runs to 16 residues. From germline, CDR1 is GTSNPN and CDR2 SVGIG (reference sequence). The CDR3 DNA reads as TGTGCCTGGAAGACCCCAGGGGCTGCCTATAATTCACCCCTCCACTTT. Translating it yields CAWKTPGAAYNSPLHF.

The chain carries TRBV5-4 and TRBJ1-2; 7 nucleotides agree with TRBD1. Germline-derived CDR1 and CDR2 are SGHNT and YYREEE (reference sequence). The V gene end was trimmed by 6 bases and the J gene end by 6 bases; junction bases not matched to a gene: 8. The CDR3 consists of 13 residues. CDR3 DNA: TGTGCCAGCACCCCCGACAGGGATCATGGCTACACCTTC. It specifies CASTPDRDHGYTF.

This chain connects TRBV5-5 to TRBJ2-7; 13 bases agree with TRBD2. The CDR3 contains 16 residues. The V segment lost 0 bases and the J segment 4 bases; nucleotides outside the gene matches: 4. Germline V gene sequence: CDR1 SGHKS, CDR2 YYEKEE (reference sequence). This CDR3 reads CASSLGTSGSIYEQYF. The CDR3 DNA follows: TGTGCCAGCAGCTTGGGGACTAGCGGGAGTATTTACGAGCAGTACTTC.

The chain employs TRBV5-4 and TRBJ2-1; 7 bases fit TRBD1. J lost 4 bases, V lost 3 bases, and 1 base had no gene match. CDR1 and CDR2 (germline): SGHNT, YYREEE (reference sequence). The CDR3 consists of 13 residues. In DNA form, the CDR3 reads TGTGCCAGCAGCTCGACAGGGTACAATGAGCAGTTCTTC. It yields the protein CASSSTGYNEQFF.

This clone has a count of ten or more. This specimen includes other DNA sequences encoding the same CDR3. This sequence joins TRBV5-1 and TRBJ2-6; TRBD1 agrees at 10 bases. The CDR3 length is 16 residues. V gave up 3 bases and J gave up 4 bases; unmatched junction bases: 4. Germline assignment: CDR1 SGHRS and CDR2 YFSETQ. CDR3 sequence: CASSWTGGGGANVLTF. CDR3 nucleotides: TGCGCCAGCAGCTGGACAGGGGGTGGGGGGGCCAACGTCCTGACTTTC.

V and J are TRBV5-8 and TRBJ2-1, with D possibly TRBD2 on 7 matching bases. There are 14 residues in the CDR3. With 2 bases removed from V and 5 bases from J, the gap between germline ends came to 11 bases. Germline V CDR1 and CDR2: SGHTS, YDEGEE. In nucleotides, the CDR3 is TGTGCCAGCAGCTTCGGGGGGCTCCACAATGAGCAGTTCTTC. This translates into CASSFGGLHNEQFF.

Only a few counts were recorded for this clone. The chain couples TRBV18 to TRBJ1-2; TRBD1 matches 8 bases. Germline CDR1 reads KGHSH; CDR2 reads LQKENI. The ends lost 5 bases at V and 4 bases at J; junction bases unmatched: 9. The CDR3 runs 15 residues. The CDR3 DNA is TGTGCCAGCTCAGTAGGACAGGGCATTTTCTATGGCTACACCTTC. Its translation: CASSVGQGIFYGYTF.

V gene TRBV7-7 combines with J gene TRBJ2-2; D might be TRBD1 (7 bases). The CDR3 sequence is 16 residues long. From germline, CDR1 is SSHAT and CDR2 FNYEAQ (reference sequence). Between the trimmed V and J ends, which lost 2 bases and 4 bases, there was a span of 14 bases. CDR3 nucleotide sequence: TGTGCCAGCAGCTTAATGGCAGGGGGAGGCACCGGGGAGCTGTTTTTT. Translating gives CASSLMAGGGTGELFF.

The rearrangement links TRBV6-5 to TRBJ2-7; 7 positions agree with TRBD1. This CDR3 region has 15 residues. The V and J ends lost 2 bases and 5 bases, in that order; junction bases with no gene match: 9. The germline V gene has CDR1 MNHEY and CDR2 SVGAGI. The CDR3 DNA reads as TGTGCCAGCAGTTACAGTCCCGGGACAGAAAACGAGCAGTACTTC. Translation: CASSYSPGTENEQYF.

The rearrangement uses TRBV5-6 and TRBJ2-1, with 8 bases identical to TRBD2. Losses at the gene ends were 3 bases for V and 6 bases for J; bases not matched to a gene: 8. There are 15 residues in the CDR3. Germline loops: CDR1 SGHDT, CDR2 YYEEEE. CDR3 loop: CASSYAGTRGNEQFF. The CDR3 DNA reads TGTGCCAGCAGCTACGCCGGGACTAGGGGCAATGAGCAGTTCTTC.

The chain uses TRBV3-1 (or the pseudogene TRBV3-2) and TRBJ2-7; 9 bases fit TRBD1. The CDR3 is 13 residues long. Losses at the gene ends were 3 bases for V and 7 bases for J; bases not matched to a gene: 4. CDR1 and CDR2 from the germline V gene are LGHDT and YNNKEL (reference sequence). CDR3 in amino acids: CASSQGQGGEQYF. CDR3 nucleotides: TGTGCCAGCAGCCAGGGACAGGGAGGTGAGCAGTACTTC.

This clone was observed a single time. The chain combines TRBV19 with TRBJ1-2; D possibly corresponds to TRBD1 (6 bases). This CDR3 spans 16 amino acids. CDR1 and CDR2 (germline): LNHDA, SQIVND (reference sequence). Trimming removed 3 bases from V and 7 bases from J, with 21 bases in between. The DNA for the CDR3 is TGTGCCAGTAGTATCCCCAATTGGGGGGGCGAGGGTGGCTACACCTTC. Its translation: CASSIPNWGGEGGYTF.

V and J are TRBV20-1 and TRBJ1-5; D gene ambiguous. CDR1 and CDR2 from the germline V gene are DFQATT and SNEGSKA (reference sequence). The V gene lost 7 bases and the J gene lost 2 bases, with 3 bases spanning the gap. This CDR3 region has 10 residues. The CDR3 here is CSVGNQPQHF. CDR3 sequence (DNA): TGCAGTGTCGGCAATCAGCCCCAGCATTTT.